This note documents a single T cell receptor beta chain sequence. The data originate from a study of control samples from healthy donors and cancer patients. TCRdb keeps only in-frame clones here, not all; method: immunoSEQ multiplex PCR. The sample shows roughly 94,000 clones, about 81% of them seen only once. V lost 3 bases to trimming and J lost 0 bases, with 8 bases between them. The germline CDR1 and CDR2 sequences are KGHDR and SFDVKD. The CDR3 runs 15 residues. The chain has TRBV24-1 and TRBJ2-1; TRBD1 might be the D (6 bases). Sequencing was carried out using PBMCs. This TCR was sampled from a man aged 65 to 79 with lung cancer. CDR3 coding DNA: TGTGCCACCAGTGATAGGGGGAGCTCCTACAATGAGCAGTTCTTC. It translates to CATSDRGSSYNEQFF.